The 19 T cell receptor beta chains below were found in one sample sequenced in a study of OX40 agonist ivuxolimab in advanced cancers. Method: immunoSEQ multiplex PCR; TCRdb's copy keeps in-frame clones and lacks some. The sample yields tens of thousands of clones, 75% to 95% seen once. The starting material was CD4+ or CD8+ T cells sorted from blood, obtained in a trial of the OX40 agonist ivuxolimab. The receptors come from an adult with an advanced solid tumor such as melanoma, head and neck, liver or kidney cancer.

This chain links TRBV6-5 with TRBJ2-7; 11 nucleotides align to TRBD1. J lost 5 bases, V lost 2 bases, and 2 bases had no gene match. There are 14 residues in the CDR3. Looked up from germline, CDR1 is MNHEY and CDR2 is SVGAGI. CDR3: CASSYRDRGNEQYF. In DNA form, the CDR3 reads TGTGCCAGCAGTTACCGGGACAGGGGGAACGAGCAGTACTTC.

The CDR3 DNA reads TGTGCCACTCCCCCCCAGGGAAGAAACACCGGGGAGCTGTTTTTT. This translates into CATPPQGRNTGELFF. The rearrangement joins TRBV7-2 to TRBJ2-2; a weak D match, TRBD1 (5 bases). CDR1 and CDR2 from the germline V gene are SGHTA and FQGNSA. The CDR3 loop spans 15 amino acids. V lost 10 bases, J lost 2 bases, and 17 bases lay in between.

This chain's CDR3 is CASSLRGGRNTEAFF. CDR3 coding DNA: TGTGCCAGCAGTCTGAGGGGCGGTCGGAACACTGAAGCTTTCTTT. The gene calls are TRBV28 and TRBJ1-1, with D maybe TRBD1 (5 bases). Looked up from germline, CDR1 is MDHEN and CDR2 is SYDVKM. CDR3 size: 15 residues. Trimming took off 5 bases at V and 1 base at J, with 14 bases between the two ends.

The chain carries TRBV14 and TRBJ2-4; 7 nucleotides agree with TRBD2. CDR1 is SGHDN, CDR2 FVKESK, per germline. The CDR3 contains 12 residues. V lost 4 bases, J lost 11 bases, and 5 bases stayed unmatched. CDR3 amino acids: CASSPARGVQYF. Written as DNA, the CDR3 is TGTGCCAGCAGCCCGGCCCGGGGGGTTCAGTACTTC.

J is TRBJ2-2 and V is TRBV7-2, with D possibly being TRBD2 (6 bases). Germline lookup yields CDR1 SGHTA and CDR2 FQGNSA. The ends were cut back, 0 bases at V and 8 bases at J, with 13 bases in the middle. The CDR3 loop spans 15 amino acids. DNA of the CDR3: TGTGCCAGCAGCTTAGCCCTACTAGCAACTGGGGAGCTGTTTTTT. Its protein product is CASSLALLATGELFF.

This chain links TRBV6-6 with TRBJ2-1; 11 bases match TRBD1. The germline V gene encodes CDR1 MNHNY and CDR2 SVGAGI (reference sequence). Trimming cost V 2 bases and J 7 bases; bases outside gene matches: 4. The CDR3 covers 15 residues. CDR3 bases: TGTGCCAGCAGTTACCCCGGGACAGGGGGAAATGAGCAGTTCTTC. It yields the protein CASSYPGTGGNEQFF.

The chain carries TRBV2 and TRBJ2-7; D perhaps matches TRBD1 (6 bases). This CDR3 is 14 amino acids long. V shed 3 bases and J shed 3 bases, with 12 bases lying between them. Germline CDR1 SNHLY, CDR2 FYNNEI. The chain's CDR3 is CASSEQGKYYEQYF. CDR3 sequence (DNA): TGTGCCAGCAGTGAGCAGGGGAAGTACTACGAGCAGTACTTC. Drawing the rest from reference TRBV2 and TRBJ2-7, the complete variable domain is EPEVTQTPSHQVTQMGQEVILRCVPISNHLYFYWYRQILGQKVEFLVSFYNNEISEKSEIFDDQFSVERPDGSNFTLKIRSTKLEDSAMYFCASSEQGKYYEQYFGPGTRLTVT.

This clone was seen a single time. The chain uses TRBV5-1 and TRBJ2-2; no firm D call. Germline V gene data show CDR1 as SGHRS and CDR2 as YFSETQ. The CDR3 is 15 amino acids. The V gene lost 6 bases and the J gene lost 3 bases, with 15 bases spanning the gap. CDR3 region: CASTDGLQHTGELFF. The CDR3 coding sequence is TGCGCCAGCACCGACGGGCTACAGCACACCGGGGAGCTGTTTTTT.

This chain joins TRBV21-1 and TRBJ2-7. TRBV21-1 is flagged as a pseudogene. The CDR3 length is 16 residues. CDR3 DNA: TGTGCCAGCAGACAAGCAGGGGGGGAGCTATCCTACGAGCAGTACTTC. Encoded protein: CASRQAGGELSYEQYF.

This clone appeared once. CDR3 nucleotide sequence: TGTGCCAGCTCACCTGGCGAGGGCCATCAGTATTTT. Translation: CASSPGEGHQYF. The rearrangement uses TRBV18 and TRBJ2-3, with D perhaps TRBD2 (5 bases). The CDR3 has 12 residues. Germline-derived CDR1 and CDR2 are KGHSH and LQKENI. V was shortened by 3 bases and J by 12 bases, with 13 bases between the two germline ends.

V is TRBV5-4 and J is TRBJ2-1; TRBD1 aligns across 12 bases. From germline, CDR1 is SGHNT and CDR2 YYREEE (reference sequence). The trim removed 6 bases at V and 7 bases at J, leaving 11 bases unmatched. The CDR3 runs 16 residues. CDR3: CASTPWGQGAKNEQFF. The CDR3 DNA reads as TGTGCCAGCACCCCGTGGGGACAGGGGGCTAAAAATGAGCAGTTCTTC.

V usage is TRBV18 and J usage is TRBJ2-3; 8 positions match TRBD1. CDR1 is KGHSH, CDR2 LQKENI, per germline. The CDR3 has 16 residues. J gave up 0 bases and V 3 bases, and 5 bases lay outside the gene matches. The CDR3 is CASSPPTGVSTDTQYF. In nucleotides, the CDR3 is TGTGCCAGCTCACCCCCGACAGGGGTGAGCACAGATACGCAGTATTTT.

This clone showed up just once. V usage is TRBV4-3 and J usage is TRBJ2-3; 7 nucleotides align to TRBD2. The germline V gene has CDR1 LGHNA and CDR2 YSLEER. V shed 0 bases, J shed 4 bases, and the junction held 7 bases outside the gene matches. This CDR3 comprises 16 residues. The CDR3 DNA follows: TGCGCCAGCAGCCAAGAAGGGGACTATGCGGCAGATACGCAGTATTTT. Protein: CASSQEGDYAADTQYF.

V usage is TRBV5-1 and J usage is TRBJ2-7; TRBD2 is a possible D gene (6 bases). The CDR3 length is 14 residues. With 4 bases removed from V and 0 bases from J, the gap between germline ends came to 11 bases. CDR1 and CDR2 (germline): SGHRS, YFSETQ. The CDR3 bases are TGCGCCAGCAGCGGAGGGGACCTCTCCTACGAGCAGTACTTC. Translating it yields CASSGGDLSYEQYF.

The V gene is TRBV5-4, the J gene TRBJ2-5, with TRBD1 matching over 7 bases. Germline CDR1 SGHNT, CDR2 YYREEE (reference sequence). This CDR3 is built from 14 residues. The junction had 4 bases not matched to a gene; V was cut back by 4 bases and J by 1 base. The chain's CDR3 is CASSVRDSQETQYF. CDR3 sequence (DNA): TGTGCCAGCAGCGTCCGGGACAGCCAAGAGACCCAGTACTTC.

This clone was seen once. J is TRBJ1-3 and V is TRBV6-5, with 9 bases identical to TRBD1. Germline assignment: CDR1 MNHEY and CDR2 SVGAGI. This CDR3 is built from 15 residues. After removal of 5 bases from V and 2 bases from J, the junction contained 4 bases not matched to a gene. CDR3 DNA: TGTGCCAGCAGTATTCGACAGGGGGCTGGAAACACCATATATTTT. It specifies CASSIRQGAGNTIYF.

The chain joins TRBV5-1 to TRBJ2-7; possible D gene TRBD2, 5 bases. Germline CDR1 reads SGHRS; CDR2 reads YFSETQ. Trimming pared 0 bases from V and 0 bases from J, leaving 7 bases between. This CDR3 is 14 amino acids long. The CDR3 nucleotides read TGCGCCAGCAGCTTGGAGCGGTCCTCCTACGAGCAGTACTTC. It encodes CASSLERSSYEQYF.

This clone was seen just once. The chain recombines TRBV6-5 with TRBJ1-6, with 9 nucleotides matching TRBD1. Germline V gives CDR1 MNHEY, CDR2 SVGAGI. V was clipped by 4 bases and J by 7 bases; unmatched bases: 2. There are 14 residues in the CDR3. The CDR3 reads CASSSGQGNSPLHF. CDR3 in DNA: TGTGCCAGCAGTTCGGGACAGGGCAATTCACCCCTCCACTTT.

The chain combines TRBV30 with TRBJ2-3; 7 nucleotides agree with TRBD1. The V and J ends lost 2 bases and 1 base, in that order; junction bases with no gene match: 6. Looked up from germline, CDR1 is GTSNPN and CDR2 is SVGIG (reference sequence). This CDR3 spans 15 amino acids. For the CDR3, the DNA is TGTGCCTGGAGTTTAACAGGGGAGCGCACAGATACGCAGTATTTT. Amino acids: CAWSLTGERTDTQYF.